This entry lists 5 T cell receptor beta chains sequenced from one sample in a study of CD8 T cells in Susac syndrome. When the RNA was reverse transcribed, random hexamers were used with an input of about 0.5 to 1 ug. TCRdb passed the immunoSEQ multiplex PCR reads through MiXCR, listing each CDR3 protein once. The sample records approximately 190,000 distinct CDR3 sequences, 95% being singletons. Sequences were obtained from CD8+ T cells from PBMCs. All receptors come from a human donor with Susac syndrome.

DNA of the CDR3: TGTGCCAGCAGCTCGTCTCTAATCGGGAGTAGCCATGAGCAGTTCTTC. Encoded protein: CASSSSLIGSSHEQFF. The chain has TRBV13 and TRBJ2-1, with D possibly matching TRBD2 (6 bases). Per germline, CDR1 PRHDT and CDR2 FYEKMQ (reference sequence). The CDR3 is 16 residues long. The ends were cut back, 4 bases at V and 8 bases at J, with 21 bases in the middle.

CDR3 residues: CASSTRDRYLDGYTF. Written as DNA, the CDR3 is TGTGCCAGTAGTACCCGGGACAGGTATCTGGATGGCTACACCTTC. V and J are TRBV19 and TRBJ1-2, with 8 positions matching TRBD1. The CDR3 loop spans 15 amino acids. Germline V gene data show CDR1 as LNHDA and CDR2 as SQIVND (reference sequence). The V segment lost 4 bases and the J segment 6 bases; nucleotides outside the gene matches: 10.

The gene calls are TRBV4-1 and TRBJ2-2; TRBD1 aligns across 7 bases. This CDR3 region has 15 residues. Per germline, CDR1 MGHRA and CDR2 YSYEKL. J lost 7 bases, V lost 3 bases, and 8 bases had no gene match. The CDR3 here is CASSHPQGQGGELFF. The CDR3, as DNA: TGCGCCAGCAGCCATCCACAGGGGCAAGGCGGGGAGCTGTTTTTT.

J is TRBJ2-7 and V is TRBV30, with 8 bases that match TRBD2. The CDR3 spans 14 residues. V was clipped by 3 bases and J by 2 bases; unmatched bases: 6. In germline, CDR1 is GTSNPN, CDR2 SVGIG (reference sequence). CDR3 bases: TGTGCCTGGAGAGGGCGGGGGGATCCCTACGAGCAGTACTTC. Protein: CAWRGRGDPYEQYF.

The rearrangement uses TRBV25-1 and TRBJ2-7, with TRBD1 matching over 10 bases. Germline-derived CDR1 and CDR2 are MGHDK and SYGVNS. V dropped 4 bases and J dropped 5; count of bases not matched to a gene: 11. This CDR3 is 16 amino acids long. CDR3 region: CASSAPGTGVVHEQYF. CDR3 in DNA: TGTGCCAGCAGTGCCCCAGGGACAGGGGTGGTTCACGAGCAGTACTTC.